This paragraph covers one T cell receptor beta chain sequence. The antigen is not known. This record comes from a study of blood T cells in healthy people across ages. General observations from the study: Long-lived donors exceeded aged donors in naive CD4+ cells and diversity.

Together with a sample-barcoded 5' primer, a J-beta primer mix was included in a second PCR lasting about 7 to 11 cycles. Each CDR3 protein is one row after TCRdb ran MiXCR on the 5' RACE reads. The sample shows 550,000 to 650,000 distinct CDR3 sequences, around 31% of them seen only once. Trimming took 1 base from V and 2 from J, leaving 14 bases between them. Germline CDR1 DFQATT, CDR2 SNEGSKA (reference sequence). This CDR3 is built from 15 residues. The sequenced sample consisted of blood. The origin of this receptor is a woman older than 75 in good health. This chain links TRBV20-1 with TRBJ2-5, with a weak D call TRBD1 (5 bases). The CDR3 DNA follows: TGCAGTGCTAGAGGGGATCTGGGGCTACAAGAGACCCAGTACTTC. It encodes CSARGDLGLQETQYF.